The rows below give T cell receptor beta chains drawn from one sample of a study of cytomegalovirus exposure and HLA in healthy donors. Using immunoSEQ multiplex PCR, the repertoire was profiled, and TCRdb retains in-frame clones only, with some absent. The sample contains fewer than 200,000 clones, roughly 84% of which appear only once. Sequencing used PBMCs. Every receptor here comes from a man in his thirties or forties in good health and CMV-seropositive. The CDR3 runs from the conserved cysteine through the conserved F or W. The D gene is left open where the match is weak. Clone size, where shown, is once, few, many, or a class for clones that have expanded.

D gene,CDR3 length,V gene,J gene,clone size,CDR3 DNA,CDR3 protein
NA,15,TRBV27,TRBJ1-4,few,TGTGCCAGCAGTTTAAACGGACTGGCCTTCGAAAAACTGTTTTTT,CASSLNGLAFEKLFF
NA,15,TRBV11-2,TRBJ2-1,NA,TGTGCCAGCAGCTTAGTTCGGACCAGGGTCAATGAGCAGTTCTTC,CASSLVRTRVNEQFF
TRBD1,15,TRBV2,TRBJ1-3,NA,TGTGCCAGCAGTGATAGGGGGCGATGGGGAAACACCATATATTTT,CASSDRGRWGNTIYF
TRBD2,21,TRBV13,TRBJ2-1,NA,TGTGCCAGCAGCCCGACACCCGGGGGGACTAGCGGGAGGGAAACCTACAATGAGCAGTTCTTC,CASSPTPGGTSGRETYNEQFF
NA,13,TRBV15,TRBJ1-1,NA,TGTGCCACCAGCAGGGAGAGAGGCACTGAAGCTTTCTTT,CATSRERGTEAFF
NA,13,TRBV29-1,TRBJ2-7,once,TGCAGCGTTTCAGGGTACCTCGGCGACGAGCAGTACTTC,CSVSGYLGDEQYF
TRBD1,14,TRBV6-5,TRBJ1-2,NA,TGTGCCAGCAGGGAGGGGACAGGGAACTATGGCTACACCTTC,CASREGTGNYGYTF
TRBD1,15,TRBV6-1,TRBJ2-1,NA,TGTGCCAGCACGAGGACAGGTGCATTATACAATGAGCAGTTCTTC,CASTRTGALYNEQFF
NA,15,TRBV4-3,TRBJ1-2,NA,TGCGCCAGCAGCCAAGAATCCGCAGGGCGGTATGGCTACACCTTC,CASSQESAGRYGYTF
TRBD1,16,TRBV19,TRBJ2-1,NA,TGTGCCAGTAGTATAGGCCTCGGGACAGGAACGAATGAGCAGTTCTTC,CASSIGLGTGTNEQFF
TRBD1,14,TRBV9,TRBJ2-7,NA,TGTGCCAGCAGCCCACGGACAGGGGGCGACGAGCAGTACTTC,CASSPRTGGDEQYF
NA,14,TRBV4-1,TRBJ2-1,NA,TGCGCCAGCAGAGACAGGAGCTCCTACAATGAGCAGTTCTTC,CASRDRSSYNEQFF
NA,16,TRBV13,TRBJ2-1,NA,TGTGCCAGCAGCCACCGCCCGAATAACTATTACAATGAGCAGTTCTTC,CASSHRPNNYYNEQFF
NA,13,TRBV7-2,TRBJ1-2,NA,TGTGCCAGCAGCTCACTCTCTAACTATGGCTACACCTTC,CASSSLSNYGYTF
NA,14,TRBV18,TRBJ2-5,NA,TGTGCCAGCTCGCACACAGGGTTTGAAGAGACCCAGTACTTC,CASSHTGFEETQYF
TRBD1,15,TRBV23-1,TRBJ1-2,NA,TGCGCCAGCAGTCGGGACAGGGGATGTGGCTATGGCTACACCTTC,CASSRDRGCGYGYTF
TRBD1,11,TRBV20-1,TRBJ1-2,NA,TGCAGTGCCGAGACAGGGTATGGCTACACCTTC,CSAETGYGYTF
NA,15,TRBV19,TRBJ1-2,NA,TGTGCCAGTAGTATTTTCGGGTGGGCAGGGCGAGGCTACACCTTC,CASSIFGWAGRGYTF
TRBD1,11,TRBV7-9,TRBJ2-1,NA,TGTGCCAGCAGCTTCCGGGACAGGATCTTCTTC,CASSFRDRIFF
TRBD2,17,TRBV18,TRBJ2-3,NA,TGTGCCAGCTCACCGGGTAGCGGGAGGGCCGAAAGGGATACGCAGTATTTT,CASSPGSGRAERDTQYF
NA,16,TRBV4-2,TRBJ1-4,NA,TGTGCCAGCAGCCAAGTGAACAGGGCAACTAATGAAAAACTGTTTTTT,CASSQVNRATNEKLFF
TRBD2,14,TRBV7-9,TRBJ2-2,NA,TGTGCCAGCAGCTTGACTAGCCCCACCGGGGAGCTGTTTTTT,CASSLTSPTGELFF
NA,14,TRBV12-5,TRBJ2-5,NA,TGTGCTAGTGGCCCGGACTTCGGGGAACAGACCCAGTACTTC,CASGPDFGEQTQYF
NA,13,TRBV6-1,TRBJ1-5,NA,TGTGCCAGCAGGGGAGGGGTCAATCAGCCCCAGCATTTT,CASRGGVNQPQHF
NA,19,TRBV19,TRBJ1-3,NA,TGTGCCAGTACCCCCTGGAGGGGAGGGGGGAAAGACTCTGGAAACACCATATATTTT,CASTPWRGGGKDSGNTIYF
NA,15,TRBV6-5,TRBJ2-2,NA,TGTGCCAGCAGTTACGGGGCGGCCGAGCACCGGGAGCTGTTTTTT,CASSYGAAEHRELFF
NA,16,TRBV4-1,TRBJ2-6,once,TGCGCCAGCAGCCAGCAGAAGGCAGGCGGGGCCAACGTCCTGACTTTC,CASSQQKAGGANVLTF
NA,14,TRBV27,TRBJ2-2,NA,TGTGCCAGCGGAGAGCCCCCGAACACCGGGGAGCTGTTTTTT,CASGEPPNTGELFF
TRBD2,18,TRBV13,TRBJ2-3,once,TGTGCCAGCAGCTCAATAGCCTCACTAGCGGGAAGGACAGATACGCAGTATTTT,CASSSIASLAGRTDTQYF
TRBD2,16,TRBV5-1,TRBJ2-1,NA,TGCGCCAGCAGTTTTGCCGGGACTAGCGTAGACAATGAGCAGTTCTTC,CASSFAGTSVDNEQFF
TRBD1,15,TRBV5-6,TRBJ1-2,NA,TGTGCCAGCAGCAACCGGGACAGGCCGAGCTATGGCTACACCTTC,CASSNRDRPSYGYTF
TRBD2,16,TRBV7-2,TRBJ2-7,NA,TGTGCCAGCAGCTCATTAGGACTAGCGGGGGCCTACGAGCAGTACTTC,CASSSLGLAGAYEQYF
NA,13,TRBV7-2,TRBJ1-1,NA,TGTGCCAGCAGCTTTCAGATTGTCACTGAAGCTTTCTTT,CASSFQIVTEAFF
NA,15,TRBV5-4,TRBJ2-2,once,TGTGCCAGCAGCTACAGGGACCGGAACACCGGGGAGCTGTTTTTT,CASSYRDRNTGELFF
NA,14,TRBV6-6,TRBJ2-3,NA,TGTGCCAGCATGATACAGGGCGGCACAGATACGCAGTATTTT,CASMIQGGTDTQYF